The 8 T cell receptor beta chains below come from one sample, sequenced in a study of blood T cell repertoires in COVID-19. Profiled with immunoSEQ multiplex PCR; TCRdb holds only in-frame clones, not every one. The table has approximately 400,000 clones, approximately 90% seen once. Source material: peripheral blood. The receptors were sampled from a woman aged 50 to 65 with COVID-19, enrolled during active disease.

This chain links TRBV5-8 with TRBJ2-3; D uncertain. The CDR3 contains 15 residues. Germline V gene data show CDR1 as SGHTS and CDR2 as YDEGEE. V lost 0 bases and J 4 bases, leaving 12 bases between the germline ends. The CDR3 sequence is CASSLGETLADTQYF. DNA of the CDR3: TGTGCCAGCAGCTTGGGAGAGACTCTCGCAGATACGCAGTATTTT.

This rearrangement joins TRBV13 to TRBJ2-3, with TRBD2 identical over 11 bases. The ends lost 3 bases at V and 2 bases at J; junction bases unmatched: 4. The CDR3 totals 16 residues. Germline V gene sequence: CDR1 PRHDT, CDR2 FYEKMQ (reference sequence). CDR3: CASSFRSGGATDTQYF. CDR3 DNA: TGTGCCAGCAGCTTCCGTAGCGGGGGGGCCACAGATACGCAGTATTTT.

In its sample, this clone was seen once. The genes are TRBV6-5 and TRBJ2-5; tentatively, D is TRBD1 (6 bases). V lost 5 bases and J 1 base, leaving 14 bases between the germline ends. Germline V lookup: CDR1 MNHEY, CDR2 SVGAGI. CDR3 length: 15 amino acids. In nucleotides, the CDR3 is TGTGCCAGCAGTAAGCTTGGGACACTCCAAGAGACCCAGTACTTC. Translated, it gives CASSKLGTLQETQYF.

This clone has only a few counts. In DNA form, the CDR3 reads TGTGCCAGCTCTCCCGGGACAGGGGATGAAAAACTGTTTTTT. Translation: CASSPGTGDEKLFF. The chain couples TRBV18 to TRBJ1-4, with 10 bases fitting TRBD1. The CDR3 has 14 residues. The V gene's germline CDR1 is KGHSH and CDR2 LQKENI. V was clipped by 6 bases and J by 6 bases; unmatched bases: 4.

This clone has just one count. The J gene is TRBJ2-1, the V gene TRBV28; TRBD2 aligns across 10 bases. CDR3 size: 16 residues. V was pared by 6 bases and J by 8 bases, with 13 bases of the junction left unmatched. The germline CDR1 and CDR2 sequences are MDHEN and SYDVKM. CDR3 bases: TGTGCCAGCAGCGATCCCGCTAGCGGGGGTGTGCATGAGCAGTTCTTC. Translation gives CASSDPASGGVHEQFF. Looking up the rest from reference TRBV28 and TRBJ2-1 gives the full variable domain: DVKVTQSSRYLVKRTGEKVFLECVQDMDHENMFWYRQDPGLGLRLIYFSYDVKMKEKGDIPEGYSVSREKKERFSLILESASTNQTSMYLCASSDPASGGVHEQFFGPGTRLTVL.

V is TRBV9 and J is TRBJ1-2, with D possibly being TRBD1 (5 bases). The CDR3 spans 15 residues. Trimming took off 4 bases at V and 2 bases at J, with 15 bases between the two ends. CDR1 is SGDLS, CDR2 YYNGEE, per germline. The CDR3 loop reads CASSPLLPGNYGYTF. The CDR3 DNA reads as TGTGCCAGCAGCCCCCTCTTGCCAGGGAACTATGGCTACACCTTC.

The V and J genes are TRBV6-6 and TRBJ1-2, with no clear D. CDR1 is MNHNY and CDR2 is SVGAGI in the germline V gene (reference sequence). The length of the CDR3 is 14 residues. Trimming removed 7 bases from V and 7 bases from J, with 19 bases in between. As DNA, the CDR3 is TGTGCCAGCATCCGAGACCCGGGTGGAGTTGGCTACACCTTC. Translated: CASIRDPGGVGYTF.

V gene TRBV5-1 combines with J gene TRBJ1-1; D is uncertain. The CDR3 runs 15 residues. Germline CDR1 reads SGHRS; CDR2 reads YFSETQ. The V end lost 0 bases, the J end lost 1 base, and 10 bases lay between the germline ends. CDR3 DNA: TGCGCCAGCAGCTTGGTTTACGCCGGGAACACTGAAGCTTTCTTT. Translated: CASSLVYAGNTEAFF.